One and the same sample provided the 28 T cell receptor beta chains below, sequenced in a study of T cells expressing NK-cell markers. TCRdb reprocessed the 5' RACE reads and keeps a single row for each CDR3 protein, giving no DNA. The sample totals 450,000 to 600,000 distinct CDR3 sequences; its top ten clones hold around 4%. Source material: blood T cells: a sorted CD56 or NKG2C T cell subset, CD4+ or CD8+ T cells, or bulk PBMC T cells (not recorded which). The source is a man between 18 and 29 years old in good health.

The chain couples TRBV29-1 to TRBJ2-3; as DNA is missing, the TRBD1 call by TCRdb cannot be tested. There are 13 residues in the CDR3. Germline V CDR1 and CDR2: SQVTM, ANQGSEA. CDR3 sequence reads: CSGTQGAPDTQYF.

The rearrangement uses TRBV7-8 and TRBJ2-3; the TCRdb D gene call, TRBD2, has no DNA to confirm it. This CDR3 is built from 17 residues. Germline assignment: CDR1 SGHVS and CDR2 FQNEAQ. The CDR3 loop reads CASSLLAGGTSTDTQYF.

The chain uses TRBV9 and TRBJ2-3; TCRdb's D call of TRBD2 is untestable without DNA. The CDR3 length is 15 residues. The germline CDR1 and CDR2 sequences are SGDLS and YYNGEE. The CDR3 protein is CASSVGLAGVDTQYF.

This sequence joins TRBV4-3 and TRBJ2-7; TCRdb lists TRBD2, though no DNA is available to test this call. There are 15 residues in the CDR3. Germline V gene lookup returns CDR1 LGHNA and CDR2 YSLEER. The CDR3 here is CASSQGSGTAYEQYF.

The chain combines TRBV6-5 with TRBJ1-5; TCRdb's D gene call, TRBD1, goes unchecked for lack of DNA. Germline V gives CDR1 MNHEY, CDR2 SVGAGI. The CDR3 runs 18 residues. The CDR3 loop is CASSRWGTGENSNQPQHF.

The chain joins TRBV7-6 to TRBJ2-3; TCRdb's D gene call, TRBD2, goes unchecked for lack of DNA. The CDR3 loop spans 15 amino acids. The V gene's germline CDR1 is SGHVS and CDR2 FNYEAQ. CDR3 region: CASSLDPYLPDTQYF.

The chain uses TRBV4-1 and TRBJ1-1. This CDR3 is 14 amino acids long. Germline CDR1 MGHRA, CDR2 YSYEKL. The CDR3 spells CASSQAGAALEAFF.

This chain uses TRBV12-3 or TRBV12-4 with TRBJ2-1. This CDR3 is built from 16 residues. The CDR3: CASSLATANLYNEQFF.

This CDR3 reads CSARDGPGLRGYTF. V is TRBV20-1 and J is TRBJ1-2; TCRdb's D call of TRBD1 is untestable without DNA. Germline CDR1 DFQATT, CDR2 SNEGSKA (reference sequence). CDR3 length equals 14 residues.

This chain connects TRBV7-9 to TRBJ2-5; lacking DNA, the TRBD1 call made by TCRdb goes unchecked. CDR1 and CDR2 from the germline V gene are SEHNR and FQNEAQ (reference sequence). The CDR3 contains 12 residues. The CDR3 loop is CATRTPGETQYF.

This chain joins TRBV20-1 and TRBJ2-1; absent DNA, TCRdb's TRBD2 call cannot be checked. Germline CDR1 DFQATT, CDR2 SNEGSKA (reference sequence). This CDR3 comprises 18 residues. The CDR3 reads CSARVPGLAGGRYNEQFF.

The chain couples TRBV12-3 or TRBV12-4 to TRBJ2-7; the D call from TCRdb, TRBD2, cannot be confirmed without DNA. The CDR3 sequence is 15 residues long. CDR3 in amino acids: CASKLGEASLYEQYF.

V usage is TRBV20-1 and J usage is TRBJ2-1; lacking DNA, the TRBD2 call made by TCRdb goes unchecked. CDR1 and CDR2 from the germline V gene are DFQATT and SNEGSKA (reference sequence). This CDR3 spans 16 amino acids. CDR3 sequence reads: CSAHPARSGRQNEQFF.

This chain uses TRBV10-3 with TRBJ2-5; TCRdb indicates TRBD2, and absent DNA this call remains unverified. From germline, CDR1 is ENHRY and CDR2 SYGVKD. This CDR3 is built from 14 residues. This CDR3 is CAISQTSGEETQYF.

The chain couples TRBV10-2 to TRBJ1-3; TCRdb picks TRBD1, but there is no DNA to check that call. CDR1 and CDR2 (germline): WSHSY, SAAADI. The CDR3 is 14 amino acids. The CDR3 here is CASRQGSSGNTIYF.

The V and J genes are TRBV6-5 and TRBJ2-2; the D call of TRBD1 rests on TCRdb alone, since no DNA is present to check it. Germline loops: CDR1 MNHEY, CDR2 SVGAGI. The CDR3 runs to 17 residues. The CDR3: CASSYRSGTKNTGELFF.

V and J are TRBV27 and TRBJ2-1; there is no DNA to check the TCRdb D call of TRBD2. The CDR3 length is 14 residues. Germline CDR1 is MNHEY and CDR2 is SMNVEV (reference sequence). This CDR3 is CASVAGGPFNEQFF.

The V gene is TRBV20-1, the J gene TRBJ1-2; TCRdb's D call of TRBD1 is untestable without DNA. This CDR3 comprises 13 residues. Germline V gene lookup returns CDR1 DFQATT and CDR2 SNEGSKA (reference sequence). CDR3 amino acids: CSAREQGAYGYTF.

The rearrangement uses TRBV29-1 and TRBJ2-3; TCRdb's D gene call, TRBD1, goes unchecked for lack of DNA. The CDR3 is 14 amino acids. Per germline, CDR1 SQVTM and CDR2 ANQGSEA. This CDR3 reads CSLVVGGSTDTQYF.

The rearrangement uses TRBV9 and TRBJ2-1. This CDR3 contains 15 residues. CDR1 is SGDLS, CDR2 YYNGEE, per germline. CDR3 region: CASSVRPENYNEQFF.

This chain uses TRBV20-1 with TRBJ2-1; TCRdb selects TRBD2, and the lack of DNA leaves this call unchecked. This CDR3 spans 12 amino acids. The V gene's germline CDR1 is DFQATT and CDR2 SNEGSKA (reference sequence). CDR3 sequence: CSVTSGSLLQFF.

The rearrangement links TRBV6-5 to TRBJ2-5; the TCRdb D gene call, TRBD1, has no DNA to confirm it. This CDR3 spans 16 amino acids. Germline V lookup: CDR1 MNHEY, CDR2 SVGAGI. The CDR3 spells CASSNLQGALQETQYF.

This chain connects TRBV20-1 to TRBJ2-7; TCRdb reports TRBD2, a call that lacks DNA to check it against. The CDR3 runs to 14 residues. Germline CDR1 DFQATT, CDR2 SNEGSKA (reference sequence). The CDR3: CSASTSGSSYEQYF.

This chain joins TRBV5-1 and TRBJ2-2; TCRdb reports TRBD1, a call that lacks DNA to check it against. CDR1 is SGHRS and CDR2 is YFSETQ in the germline V gene. CDR3 length: 17 residues. CDR3 in amino acids: CASSSYKQGLNTGELFF.

The chain has TRBV10-3 and TRBJ2-7; TCRdb's D call of TRBD2 is untestable without DNA. There are 12 residues in the CDR3. Germline V lookup: CDR1 ENHRY, CDR2 SYGVKD. The CDR3 sequence is CATRGSGYEQYF.

The rearrangement links TRBV27 to TRBJ2-3; TCRdb calls TRBD2, which cannot be checked without DNA. The CDR3 covers 15 residues. Germline loops: CDR1 MNHEY, CDR2 SMNVEV (reference sequence). CDR3 region: CASRDLGGMIDTQYF.

The CDR3 reads CASSSYRGQETQYF. The rearrangement uses TRBV12-3 or TRBV12-4 and TRBJ2-5; as DNA is missing, the TRBD1 call by TCRdb cannot be tested. The CDR3 runs 14 residues.

The V and J genes are TRBV7-8 and TRBJ2-1; TCRdb designates TRBD2, a call that cannot be tested without DNA. There are 16 residues in the CDR3. CDR1 is SGHVS, CDR2 FQNEAQ, per germline. CDR3 sequence: CASSLAQGTRSNEQFF. Drawing the rest from reference TRBV7-8 and TRBJ2-1, the complete variable domain is GAGVSQSPRYKVAKRGQDVALRCDPISGHVSLFWYQQALGQGPEFLTYFQNEAQLDKSGLPSDRFFAERPEGSVSTLKIQRTQQEDSAVYLCASSLAQGTRSNEQFFGPGTRLTVL.